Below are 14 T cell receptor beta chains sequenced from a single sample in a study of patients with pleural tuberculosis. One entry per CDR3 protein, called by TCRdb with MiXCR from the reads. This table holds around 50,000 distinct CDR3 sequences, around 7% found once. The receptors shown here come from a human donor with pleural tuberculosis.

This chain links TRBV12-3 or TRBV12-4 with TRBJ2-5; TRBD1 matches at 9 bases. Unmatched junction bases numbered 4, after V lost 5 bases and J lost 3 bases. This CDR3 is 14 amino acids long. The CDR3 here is CASSPRTGEETQYF. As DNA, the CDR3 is TGTGCCAGCAGTCCCCGGACAGGGGAAGAGACCCAGTACTTC.

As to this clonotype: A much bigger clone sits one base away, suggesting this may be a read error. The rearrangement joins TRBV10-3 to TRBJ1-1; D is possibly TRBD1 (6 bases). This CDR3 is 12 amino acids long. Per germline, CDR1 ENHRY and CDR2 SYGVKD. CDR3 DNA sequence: TGTGCCACCTTATCATATGGGACAACGGCTCTCTTT. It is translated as CATLSYGTTALF.

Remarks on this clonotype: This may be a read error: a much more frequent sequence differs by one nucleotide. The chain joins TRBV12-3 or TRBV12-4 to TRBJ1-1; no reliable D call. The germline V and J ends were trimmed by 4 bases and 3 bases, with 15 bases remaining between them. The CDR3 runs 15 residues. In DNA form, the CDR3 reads TGTGCCAGCAGTTCCCCTGAGATGATGGACACTGAAGCTTTCTTT. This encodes CASSSPEMMDTEAFF.

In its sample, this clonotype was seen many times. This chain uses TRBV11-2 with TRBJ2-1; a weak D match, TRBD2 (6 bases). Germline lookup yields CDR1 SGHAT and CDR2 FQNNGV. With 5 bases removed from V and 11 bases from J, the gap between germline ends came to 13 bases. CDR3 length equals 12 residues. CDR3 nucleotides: TGTGCCAGCAGCCCAGGGACTGCACAGCAGTTCTTC. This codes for CASSPGTAQQFF.

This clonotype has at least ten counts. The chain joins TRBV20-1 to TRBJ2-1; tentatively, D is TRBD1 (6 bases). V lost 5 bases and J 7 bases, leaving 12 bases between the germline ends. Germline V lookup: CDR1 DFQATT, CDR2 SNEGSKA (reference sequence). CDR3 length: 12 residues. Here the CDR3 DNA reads TGCAGTGCTGCTATAAGGGGGAATGAGCAGTTCTTC. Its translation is CSAAIRGNEQFF.

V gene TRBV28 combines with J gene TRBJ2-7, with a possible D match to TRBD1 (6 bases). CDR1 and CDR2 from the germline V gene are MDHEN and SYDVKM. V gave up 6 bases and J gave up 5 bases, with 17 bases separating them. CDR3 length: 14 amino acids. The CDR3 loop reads CASSVQGEVHEQYF. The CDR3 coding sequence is TGTGCCAGCAGCGTACAGGGAGAAGTCCACGAGCAGTACTTC. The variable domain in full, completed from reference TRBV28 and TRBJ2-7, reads DVKVTQSSRYLVKRTGEKVFLECVQDMDHENMFWYRQDPGLGLRLIYFSYDVKMKEKGDIPEGYSVSREKKERFSLILESASTNQTSMYLCASSVQGEVHEQYFGPGTRLTVT.

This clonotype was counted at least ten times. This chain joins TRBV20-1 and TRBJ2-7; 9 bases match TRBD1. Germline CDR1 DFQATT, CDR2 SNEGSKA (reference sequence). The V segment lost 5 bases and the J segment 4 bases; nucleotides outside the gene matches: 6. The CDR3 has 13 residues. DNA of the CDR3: TGCAGTGCTCCCGGGACAGGGCTTTACGAGCAGTACTTC. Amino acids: CSAPGTGLYEQYF.

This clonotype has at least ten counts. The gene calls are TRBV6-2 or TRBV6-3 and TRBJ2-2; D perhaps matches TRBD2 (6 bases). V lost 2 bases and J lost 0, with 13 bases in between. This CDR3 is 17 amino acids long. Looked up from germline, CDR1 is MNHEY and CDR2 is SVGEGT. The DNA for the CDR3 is TGTGCCAGCAGTTACGTCGCGGGAAGGGCGAACACCGGGGAGCTGTTTTTT. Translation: CASSYVAGRANTGELFF.

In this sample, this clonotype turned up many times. This CDR3 reads CASSYGKDSSGNTIYF. CDR3 bases: TGTGCCAGCAGTTACGGGAAGGACAGCTCTGGAAACACCATATATTTT. The chain combines TRBV6-2 or TRBV6-3 with TRBJ1-3, with D maybe TRBD1 (6 bases). The CDR3 has 16 amino acids. Trimming left V 2 bases short and J 0 bases short, with 11 bases between. In germline, CDR1 is MNHEY, CDR2 SVGEGT.

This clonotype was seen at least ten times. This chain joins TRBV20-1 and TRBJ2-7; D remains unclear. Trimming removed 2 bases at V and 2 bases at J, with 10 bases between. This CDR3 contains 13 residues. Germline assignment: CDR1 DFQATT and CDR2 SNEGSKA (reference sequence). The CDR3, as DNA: TGCAGTGCTAGATCCGCCGGAACCTACGAGCAGTACTTC. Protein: CSARSAGTYEQYF.

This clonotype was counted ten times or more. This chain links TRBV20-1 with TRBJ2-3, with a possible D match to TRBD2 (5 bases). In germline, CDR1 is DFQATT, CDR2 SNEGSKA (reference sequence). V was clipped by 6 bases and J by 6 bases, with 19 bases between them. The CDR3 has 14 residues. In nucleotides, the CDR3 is TGCAGTGCCTGGGCAAAGGAGAGGGCCGATACGCAGTATTTT. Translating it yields CSAWAKERADTQYF.

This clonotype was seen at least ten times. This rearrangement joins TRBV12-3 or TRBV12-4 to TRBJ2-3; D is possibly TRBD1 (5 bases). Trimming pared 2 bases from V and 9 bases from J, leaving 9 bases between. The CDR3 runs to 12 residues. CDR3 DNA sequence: TGTGCCAGCAGTTTATCAGGGAAGACGCAGTATTTT. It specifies CASSLSGKTQYF.

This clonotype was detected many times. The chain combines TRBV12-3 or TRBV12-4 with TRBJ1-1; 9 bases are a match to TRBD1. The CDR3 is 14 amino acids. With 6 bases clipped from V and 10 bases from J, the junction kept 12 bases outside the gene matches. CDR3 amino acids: CASRKQGALLGAFF. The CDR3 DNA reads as TGTGCCAGCAGGAAACAGGGGGCTCTCCTGGGAGCTTTCTTT.

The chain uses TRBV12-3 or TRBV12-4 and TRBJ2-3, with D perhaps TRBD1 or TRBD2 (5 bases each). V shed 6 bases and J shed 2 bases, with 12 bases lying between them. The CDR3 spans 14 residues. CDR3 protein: CASRGRGNTDTQYF. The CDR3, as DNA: TGTGCCAGCAGGGGACGGGGAAACACAGATACGCAGTATTTT.